These 9 T cell receptor beta chains share one sample of origin, sequenced in a study of T cell responses to AZD1222 COVID-19 vaccine. Method: immunoSEQ multiplex PCR; TCRdb's copy keeps in-frame clones and lacks some. Of around 130,000 clones listed, approximately 86% are singletons. This specimen consisted of peripheral blood, obtained on day 0 of AZD1222 vaccination. The receptor source for this set is an adult in good health.

The chain couples TRBV5-1 to TRBJ2-6; 7 bases map to TRBD1. Germline CDR1 reads SGHRS; CDR2 reads YFSETQ. J gave up 2 bases and V 4 bases, and 6 bases lay outside the gene matches. The CDR3 is made up of 16 amino acids. The CDR3 DNA sequence: TGCGCCAGCAGCATAGGGGGCGGCGCTGGGGCCAACGTCCTGACTTTC. Its translation is CASSIGGGAGANVLTF.

This chain connects TRBV5-6 to TRBJ1-6, with TRBD1 identical over 7 bases. V shed 4 bases and J 6 bases; nucleotides not matched to a gene: 10. This CDR3 region has 16 residues. The V gene's germline CDR1 is SGHDT and CDR2 YYEEEE. For the CDR3, the DNA is TGTGCCAGCAGCATTTGGACAGGATTAATTAATTCACCCCTCCACTTT. Its translation: CASSIWTGLINSPLHF.

The chain couples TRBV18 to TRBJ1-6; 9 nucleotides line up with TRBD1. The germline V gene has CDR1 KGHSH and CDR2 LQKENI. J gave up 10 bases and V 3 bases, and 7 bases lay outside the gene matches. CDR3 length equals 15 residues. The CDR3 reads CASSPEGQGVSPLHF. The CDR3 DNA reads as TGTGCCAGCTCACCCGAGGGACAGGGTGTATCACCCCTCCACTTT.

CDR3 region: CASSPSTNIQYF. The CDR3 DNA follows: TGTGCCAGCAGCCCGAGTACAAACATTCAGTACTTC. The chain combines TRBV12-3 or TRBV12-4 with TRBJ2-4; D is undetermined. The CDR3 sequence is 12 residues long. Trimming removed 6 bases from V and 6 bases from J, with 9 bases in between.

V gene TRBV18 combines with J gene TRBJ2-1, with 13 bases lining up with TRBD2. The germline V gene encodes CDR1 KGHSH and CDR2 LQKENI. CDR3 length: 20 residues. J lost 9 bases, V lost 3 bases, and 20 bases had no gene match. In DNA, the CDR3 is TGTGCCAGCTCACCGCTACTGGCCCTTACTAGCGGGGGGGCGCTCGGTGAGCAGTTCTTC. Protein product: CASSPLLALTSGGALGEQFF.

V is TRBV19 and J is TRBJ2-5; 12 bases are a match to TRBD1. This CDR3 is built from 16 residues. Germline CDR1 reads LNHDA; CDR2 reads SQIVND (reference sequence). The V segment lost 3 bases and the J segment 1 base; nucleotides outside the gene matches: 3. The CDR3 region is CASSIGTGGLQETQYF. The DNA for the CDR3 is TGTGCCAGTAGTATCGGGACAGGGGGCCTCCAAGAGACCCAGTACTTC. Full variable domain (rest looked up from reference TRBV19 and TRBJ2-5): DGGITQSPKYLFRKEGQNVTLSCEQNLNHDAMYWYRQDPGQGLRLIYYSQIVNDFQKGDIAEGYSVSREKKESFPLTVTSAQKNPTAFYLCASSIGTGGLQETQYFGPGTRLLVL.

The chain couples TRBV7-9 to TRBJ1-1; D is unresolved. V lost 3 bases to trimming and J lost 2 bases, with 4 bases between them. CDR1 is SEHNR, CDR2 FQNEAQ, per germline (reference sequence). The CDR3 runs to 12 residues. The CDR3 sequence: CASSFLNTEAFF. In DNA form, the CDR3 reads TGTGCCAGCAGCTTTCTCAACACTGAAGCTTTCTTT.

This sequence joins TRBV27 and TRBJ2-3, with 7 bases identical to TRBD2. In germline, CDR1 is MNHEY, CDR2 SMNVEV (reference sequence). The CDR3 loop spans 14 amino acids. Unmatched junction bases numbered 13, after V lost 7 bases and J lost 9 bases. In nucleotides, the CDR3 is TGTGCCAGCAAAGGGACTACCTCCGCCTTGACGCAGTATTTT. Its protein product is CASKGTTSALTQYF.

The chain uses TRBV5-4 and TRBJ1-5; no firm D call. CDR3 length: 14 residues. The V end lost 1 base, the J end lost 0 bases, and 5 bases lay between the germline ends. The V gene's germline CDR1 is SGHNT and CDR2 YYREEE (reference sequence). CDR3 protein: CASSLIGSNQPQHF. The CDR3 coding sequence is TGTGCCAGCAGCTTGATCGGTAGCAATCAGCCCCAGCATTTT.